Sequencing of this T cell receptor beta chain was carried out in a study of regulatory T cells in long-lasting Graves disease. Arm-PCR of CDR3 regions with iRepertoire HTBI primers generated TCR beta libraries. TCRdb re-analysed the multiplex PCR reads in MiXCR, keeping a single row per CDR3 protein. The sample consists of about 530,000 distinct CDR3 sequences, 15% to 20% of them appearing once. This clonotype was detected many times. Its antigen is currently unknown. Regarding the study as a whole: Peripheral blood, not thyroid tissue, was the sole material studied.

Time point given: newly diagnosed GD, antithyroid drugs for less than 3 months. Extracted PBMC RNA gave rise to the TCR library. The CDR3 has 14 residues. V lost 5 bases and J 5 bases, leaving 16 bases between the germline ends. The germline CDR1 and CDR2 sequences are SGHRS and YFSETQ. These data are also associated with another study on T cells in Graves' hyperthyroidism and ophthalmopathy. That study reports: Initially, a first-round RT-PCR of the TCR CDR3 employed the HTBI primer set.

This sequence originates from a middle-aged woman with Graves disease. Sample: peripheral blood mononuclear cells (PBMCs), taken at new diagnosis, from a patient treated with antithyroid drugs. J is TRBJ1-2 and V is TRBV5-1, with D uncertain. The CDR3 nucleotides read TGCGCCAGCAGGCCGTCAGGCCCTGGGTATGGCTACACCTTC. Translated, it gives CASRPSGPGYGYTF.